This T cell receptor (beta chain) was recovered during a study of blood T cell repertoires in COVID-19. Looking at the study overall: Samples taken during acute and convalescent COVID-19 were collected in the United States, Italy and Spain. Nucleic acid was either cDNA or gDNA, and it came from T cells, B-cell-depleted T cells, or PBMCs.

This CDR3 has 16 amino acids. V dropped 6 bases and J dropped 0 bases, with 15 bases sitting between them. CDR1 and CDR2 from the germline V gene are MNHNY and SVGAGI (reference sequence). As processed by the authors: The assay estimated nucleated cells by amplifying reference gene primers. The data were produced by immunoSEQ multiplex PCR, yet TCRdb's version contains in-frame clones alone and is incomplete. Clonal size and the V and J genes are those of that table, whereas D and trimming came from the DNA. The sample yields around 100,000 clones, 85% seen once. The sequence derives from a man aged 40-49 years with acute or convalescent COVID-19. The chain combines TRBV6-6 with TRBJ1-3; D uncertain. Source material: peripheral blood. The CDR3 nucleotides are TGTGCCAGCAGAATAAGGGAGGGCGCCTCTGGAAACACCATATATTTT. Protein sequence: CASRIREGASGNTIYF.